Only a few counts were recorded for the clone carrying this TCR beta chain. CDR1 and CDR2 from the germline V gene are SEHNR and FQNEAQ (reference sequence). The CDR3 covers 15 residues. The V gene lost 2 bases and the J gene lost 5 bases, with 12 bases spanning the gap. The data stem from a study of blood T cell repertoires in COVID-19. The wider study: From T cells, B-cell-depleted T cells, or PBMCs came the material, which was cDNA or gDNA.

Only in-frame clones appear in the TCRdb table, and some are missing; sequencing was by immunoSEQ multiplex PCR. Of 70,000 to 80,000 clones in the sample, roughly nine tenths were seen once. What was sequenced was peripheral blood. This receptor was obtained from a man aged 80 or over in a cohort sampled during active COVID-19. The chain combines TRBV7-9 with TRBJ1-4; maybe TRBD1 (6 bases). The DNA for the CDR3 is TGTGCCAGCAGCTTAAGAGGGCAGGGGAATGAAAAACTGTTTTTT. Translated, it gives CASSLRGQGNEKLFF. The full variable domain, in which reference TRBV7-9 and TRBJ1-4 provide the parts outside the CDR3, is DTGVSQNPRHKITKRGQNVTFRCDPISEHNRLYWYRQTLGQGPEFLTYFQNEAQLEKSRLLSDRFSAERPKGSFSTLEIQRTEQGDSAMYLCASSLRGQGNEKLFFGSGTQLSVL.